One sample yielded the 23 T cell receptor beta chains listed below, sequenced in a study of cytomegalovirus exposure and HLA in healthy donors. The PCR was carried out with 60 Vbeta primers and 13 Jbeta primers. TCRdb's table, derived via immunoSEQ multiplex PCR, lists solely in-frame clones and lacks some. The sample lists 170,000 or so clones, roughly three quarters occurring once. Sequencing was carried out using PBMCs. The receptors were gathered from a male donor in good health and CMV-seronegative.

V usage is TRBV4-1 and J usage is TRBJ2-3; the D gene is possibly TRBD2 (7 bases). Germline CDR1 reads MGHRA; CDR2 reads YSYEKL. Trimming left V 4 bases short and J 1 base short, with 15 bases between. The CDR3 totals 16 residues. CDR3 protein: CASSRLQGGGTDTQYF. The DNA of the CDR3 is TGCGCCAGCAGCCGTTTACAGGGAGGGGGCACAGATACGCAGTATTTT.

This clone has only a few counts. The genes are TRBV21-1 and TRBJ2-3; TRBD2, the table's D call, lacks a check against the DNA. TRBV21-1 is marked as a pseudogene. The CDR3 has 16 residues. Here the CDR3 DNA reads TGTGCCAGCAGCAACGGGCTAGCGGTCAGCACAGATACGCAGTATTTT. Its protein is CASSNGLAVSTDTQYF.

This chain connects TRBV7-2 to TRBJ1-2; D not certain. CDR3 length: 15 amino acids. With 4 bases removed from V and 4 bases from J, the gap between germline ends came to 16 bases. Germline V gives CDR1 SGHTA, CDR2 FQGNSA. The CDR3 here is CASSSRVSDFYGYTF. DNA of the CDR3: TGTGCCAGCAGCTCCCGAGTGTCTGATTTCTATGGCTACACCTTC.

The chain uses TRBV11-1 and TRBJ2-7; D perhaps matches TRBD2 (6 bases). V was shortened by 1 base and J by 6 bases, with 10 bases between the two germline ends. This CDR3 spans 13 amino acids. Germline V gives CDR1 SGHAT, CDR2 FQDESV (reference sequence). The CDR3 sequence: CASSLDRGSEQYF. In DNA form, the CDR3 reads TGTGCCAGCAGCTTAGATCGGGGGAGCGAGCAGTACTTC.

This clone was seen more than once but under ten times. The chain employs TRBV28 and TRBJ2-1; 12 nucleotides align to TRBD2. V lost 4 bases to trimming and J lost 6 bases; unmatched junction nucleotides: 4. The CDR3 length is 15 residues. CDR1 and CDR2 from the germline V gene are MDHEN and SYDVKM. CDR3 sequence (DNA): TGTGCCAGCAGTTCCCTAGCGGGAGGGGCCAATGAGCAGTTCTTC. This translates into CASSSLAGGANEQFF.

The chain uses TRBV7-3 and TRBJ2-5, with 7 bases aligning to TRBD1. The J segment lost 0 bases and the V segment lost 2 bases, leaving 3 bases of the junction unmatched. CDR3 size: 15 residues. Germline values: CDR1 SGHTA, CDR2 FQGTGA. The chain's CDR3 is CASSLDRAYQETQYF. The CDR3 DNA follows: TGTGCCAGCAGCTTAGACAGGGCGTACCAAGAGACCCAGTACTTC.

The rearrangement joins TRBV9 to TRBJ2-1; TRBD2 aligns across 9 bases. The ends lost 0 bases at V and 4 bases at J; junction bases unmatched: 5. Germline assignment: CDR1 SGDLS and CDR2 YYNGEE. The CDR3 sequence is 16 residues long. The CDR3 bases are TGTGCCAGCAGCGTAGATGCGGGAGGGTTTTACAATGAGCAGTTCTTC. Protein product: CASSVDAGGFYNEQFF.

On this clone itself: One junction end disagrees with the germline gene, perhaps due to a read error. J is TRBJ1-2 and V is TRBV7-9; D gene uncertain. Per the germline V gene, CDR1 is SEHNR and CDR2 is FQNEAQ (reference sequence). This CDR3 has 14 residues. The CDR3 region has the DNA TGTTCCAGCAGCTTCAGTGCATTATTCTATGGCTACACCTTC. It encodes CSSSFSALFYGYTF. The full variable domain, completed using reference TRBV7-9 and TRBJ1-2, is DTGVSQNPRHKITKRGQNVTFRCDPISEHNRLYWYRQTLGQGPEFLTYFQNEAQLEKSRLLSDRFSAERPKGSFSTLEIQRTEQGDSAMYLCSSSFSALFYGYTFGSGTRLTVV.

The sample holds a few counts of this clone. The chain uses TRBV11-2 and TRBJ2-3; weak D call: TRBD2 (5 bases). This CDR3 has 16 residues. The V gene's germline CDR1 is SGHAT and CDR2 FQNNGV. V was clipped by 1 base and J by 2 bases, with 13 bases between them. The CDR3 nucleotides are TGTGCCAGCAGCTTAGGGGCTAGCTCCAACACAGATACGCAGTATTTT. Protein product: CASSLGASSNTDTQYF.

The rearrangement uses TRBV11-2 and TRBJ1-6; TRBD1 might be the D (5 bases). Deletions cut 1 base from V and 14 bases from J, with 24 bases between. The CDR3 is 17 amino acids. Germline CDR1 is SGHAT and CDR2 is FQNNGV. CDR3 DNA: TGTGCCAGCAGCTTAGGCCTCCCTGGACACACCCCTGAGTCCCTCCACTTT. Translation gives CASSLGLPGHTPESLHF.

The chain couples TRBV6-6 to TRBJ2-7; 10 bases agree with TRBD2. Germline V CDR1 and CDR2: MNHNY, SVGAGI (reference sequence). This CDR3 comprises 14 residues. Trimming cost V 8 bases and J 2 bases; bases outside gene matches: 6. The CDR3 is CASHPGLAAYEQYF. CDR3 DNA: TGTGCCAGCCATCCTGGACTAGCGGCCTACGAGCAGTACTTC.

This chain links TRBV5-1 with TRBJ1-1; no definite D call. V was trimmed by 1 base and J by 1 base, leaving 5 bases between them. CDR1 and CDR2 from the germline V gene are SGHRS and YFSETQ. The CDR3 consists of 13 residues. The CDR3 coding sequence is TGCGCCAGCAGCTTGTTCCAGAACACTGAAGCTTTCTTT. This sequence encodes CASSLFQNTEAFF.

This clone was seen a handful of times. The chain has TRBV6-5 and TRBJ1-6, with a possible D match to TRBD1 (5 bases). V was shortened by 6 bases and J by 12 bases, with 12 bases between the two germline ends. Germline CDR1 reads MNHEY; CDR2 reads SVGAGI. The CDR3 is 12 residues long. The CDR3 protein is CASRSGTQPLHF. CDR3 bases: TGTGCCAGCAGATCCGGGACTCAACCCCTCCACTTT.

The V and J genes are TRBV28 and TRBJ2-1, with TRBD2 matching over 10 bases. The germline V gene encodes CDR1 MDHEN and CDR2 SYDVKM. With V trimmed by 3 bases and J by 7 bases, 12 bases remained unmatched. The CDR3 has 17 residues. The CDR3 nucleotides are TGTGCCAGCAGTTTCCCAGCGGGAGGGCCGGGGACTAATGAGCAGTTCTTC. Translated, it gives CASSFPAGGPGTNEQFF.

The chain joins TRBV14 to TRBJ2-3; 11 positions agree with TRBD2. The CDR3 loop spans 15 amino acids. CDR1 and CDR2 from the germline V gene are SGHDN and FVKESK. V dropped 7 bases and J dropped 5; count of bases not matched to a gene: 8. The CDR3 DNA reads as TGTGCCAGCAATATAGCGGGGGGGCCCGGAGATACGCAGTATTTT. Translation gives CASNIAGGPGDTQYF.

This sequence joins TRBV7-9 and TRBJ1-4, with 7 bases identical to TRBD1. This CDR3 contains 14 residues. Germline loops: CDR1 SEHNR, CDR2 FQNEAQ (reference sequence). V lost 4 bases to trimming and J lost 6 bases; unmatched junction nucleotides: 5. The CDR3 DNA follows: TGTGCCAGCAGCTCTAGCGGGACAGATGAAAAACTGTTTTTT. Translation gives CASSSSGTDEKLFF.

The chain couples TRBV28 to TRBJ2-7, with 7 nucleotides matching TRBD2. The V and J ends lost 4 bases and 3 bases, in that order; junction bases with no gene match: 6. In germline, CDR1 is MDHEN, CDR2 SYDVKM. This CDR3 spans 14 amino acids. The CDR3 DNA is TGTGCCAGCAGTTATGGTCTAGCGGACTACGAGCAGTACTTC. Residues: CASSYGLADYEQYF.

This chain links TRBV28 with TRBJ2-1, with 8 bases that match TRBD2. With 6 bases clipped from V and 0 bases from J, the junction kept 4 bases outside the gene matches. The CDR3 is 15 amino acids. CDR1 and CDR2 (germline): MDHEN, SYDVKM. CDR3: CASRKSGSSYNEQFF. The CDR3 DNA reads TGTGCCAGCAGAAAAAGCGGGAGCTCCTACAATGAGCAGTTCTTC.

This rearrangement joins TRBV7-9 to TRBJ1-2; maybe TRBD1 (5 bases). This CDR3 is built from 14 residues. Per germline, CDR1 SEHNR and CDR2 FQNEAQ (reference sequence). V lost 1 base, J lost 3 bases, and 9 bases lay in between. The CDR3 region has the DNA TGTGCCAGCAGCTTAGGCGGAGGGGACTATGGCTACACCTTC. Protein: CASSLGGGDYGYTF.

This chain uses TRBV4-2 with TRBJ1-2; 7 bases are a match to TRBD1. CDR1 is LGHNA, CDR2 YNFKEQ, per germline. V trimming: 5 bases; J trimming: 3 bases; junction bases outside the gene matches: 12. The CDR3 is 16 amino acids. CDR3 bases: TGTGCCAGCAGCTCCCACCCGAAGACAGGGTACTATGGCTACACCTTC. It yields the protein CASSSHPKTGYYGYTF.

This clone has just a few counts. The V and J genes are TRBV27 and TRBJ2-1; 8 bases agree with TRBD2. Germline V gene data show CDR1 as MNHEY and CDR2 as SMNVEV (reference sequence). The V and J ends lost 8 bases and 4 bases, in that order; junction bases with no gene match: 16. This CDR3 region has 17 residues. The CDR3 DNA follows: TGTGCCAGCCGCAGCAGGCCCCTGACTAGCGAATACAATGAGCAGTTCTTC. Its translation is CASRSRPLTSEYNEQFF.

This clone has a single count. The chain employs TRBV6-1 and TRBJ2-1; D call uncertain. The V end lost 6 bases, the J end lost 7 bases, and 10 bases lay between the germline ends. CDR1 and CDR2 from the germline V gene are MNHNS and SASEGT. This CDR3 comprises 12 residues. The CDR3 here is CASSPPGNEQFF. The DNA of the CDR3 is TGTGCCAGCAGCCCACCCGGGAATGAGCAGTTCTTC.

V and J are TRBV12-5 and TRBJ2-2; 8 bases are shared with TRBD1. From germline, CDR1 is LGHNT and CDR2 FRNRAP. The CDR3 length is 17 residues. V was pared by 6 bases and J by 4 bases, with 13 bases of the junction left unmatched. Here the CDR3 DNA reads TGTGCTAGTGGCTTTCGAGCAGGGGGCGCGGGCACCGGGGAGCTGTTTTTT. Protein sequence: CASGFRAGGAGTGELFF.